The TCR beta chain described here comes from a study of post-analysis software for immune sequencing data. Overall study: Disease trajectories encompassed relapsing-remitting, secondary progressive and progressive-relapsing multiple sclerosis. The study's findings and limits: Samples sharing a preparation batch grouped tightly together when assessed by F measure. Four to six TRBV segments were more frequent in patients than controls; TRBV5-6, TRBV5-1 and TRBV20-1 belonged to this group. A significant reduction in normalized Chao1 diversity was observed in multiple sclerosis patients versus controls.

In the case of this clonotype: What it recognizes is unknown.

Prepared libraries of TCR beta cDNA carried unique molecular identifiers. TCRdb re-analysed the PCR reads in MiXCR, keeping a single row per CDR3 protein. The sample has more than 500,000 distinct CDR3 sequences, approximately 31% seen once. Trimming cost V 1 base and J 0 bases, with 7 bases left between them. Germline assignment: CDR1 MNHEY and CDR2 SVGEGT. The CDR3 totals 15 residues. The receptor comes from a girl aged 2-17 years with multiple sclerosis. The rearrangement uses TRBV6-2 or TRBV6-3 and TRBJ1-5; D gene unclear. The sequenced sample was blood. The CDR3 reads CASSYWGDSNQPQHF. In DNA, the CDR3 is TGTGCCAGCAGTTACTGGGGAGATAGCAATCAGCCCCAGCATTTT.